Listed here are 28 T cell receptor beta chains from one sample, sequenced in a study of OX40 agonist ivuxolimab in advanced cancers. The library relied on the immunoSEQ multiplex PCR assay. Sourced from immuneACCESS, this table was stored by TCRdb with only in-frame sequences that have V and J called. A share of the clones is absent; for the studies checked, an unresolved V gene accounts for under half, and the remainder has no known explanation. The sample contains tens of thousands of clones, about 86% of them found a single time. Of the sample, approximately 6.3% falls within the top ten clones. The source was CD4+ or CD8+ T cells sorted from blood, collected in a trial of the OX40 agonist ivuxolimab. These receptors all stem from an adult with an advanced solid tumor such as melanoma, head and neck, liver or kidney cancer.

V is TRBV6-1 and J is TRBJ2-5, with 10 bases matching TRBD2. Unmatched junction bases numbered 7, after V lost 7 bases and J lost 5 bases. Germline CDR1 reads MNHNS; CDR2 reads SASEGT. The CDR3 contains 14 residues. CDR3 sequence reads: CASKDGAGGETQYF. In DNA form, the CDR3 reads TGTGCCAGCAAGGACGGAGCGGGAGGGGAGACCCAGTACTTC.

V and J are TRBV9 and TRBJ1-4; D is unclear. The CDR3 loop spans 16 amino acids. Germline V gives CDR1 SGDLS, CDR2 YYNGEE. Trimming took 0 bases from V and 0 from J, leaving 9 bases between them. The DNA of the CDR3 is TGTGCCAGCAGCGTAGGCGGGTACTCAACTAATGAAAAACTGTTTTTT. Amino acids: CASSVGGYSTNEKLFF.

The V and J genes are TRBV5-1 and TRBJ2-5; D is possibly TRBD2 (5 bases). CDR1 SGHRS and CDR2 YFSETQ come from the germline V gene. This CDR3 has 15 amino acids. Trimming took off 4 bases at V and 5 bases at J, with 18 bases between the two ends. CDR3 amino acids: CASSTRAGTTETQYF. DNA of the CDR3: TGCGCCAGCAGCACCCGGGCGGGCACTACGGAGACCCAGTACTTC.

The V call is TRBV4-3, the J call TRBJ2-7, with 7 bases fitting TRBD2. The CDR3 is 16 amino acids. V lost 3 bases and J lost 7; bases outside the gene matches: 15. Germline V CDR1 and CDR2: LGHNA, YSLEER. For the CDR3, the DNA is TGCGCCAGCAGCCAGGGACCGCGGGAGATGTTGGGGGAGCAGTACTTC. It yields the protein CASSQGPREMLGEQYF.

CDR3 region: CASSLASGQGAFF. In nucleotides, the CDR3 is TGTGCCAGCAGCTTGGCTTCCGGACAAGGAGCTTTCTTT. The V call is TRBV5-6, the J call TRBJ1-1, with a possible D match to TRBD1 (5 bases). V lost 0 bases to trimming and J lost 10 bases, with 13 bases between them. The germline V gene encodes CDR1 SGHDT and CDR2 YYEEEE. The CDR3 is 13 residues long.

The rearrangement links TRBV9 to TRBJ2-7, with D hard to call. Germline V CDR1 and CDR2: SGDLS, YYNGEE. V was cut by 1 base and J by 2 bases, with 10 bases left in between. This CDR3 region has 14 residues. The CDR3 spells CASSVLGNTYEQYV. CDR3 DNA: TGTGCCAGCAGCGTACTAGGGAATACCTACGAGCAGTACGTC.

In regard to this clone: This may come from a read error, since a much larger clone is one base off. The chain links TRBV4-1 to TRBJ1-3; D is unclear. Per the germline V gene, CDR1 is MGHRA and CDR2 is YSYEKL. The CDR3 totals 16 residues. V was pared by 0 bases and J by 4 bases, with 13 bases between. The CDR3 reads CASSQDRRRGGNTIYF. The CDR3 DNA reads as TGCGCCAGCAGCCAAGATCGAAGGCGGGGAGGAAACACCATATATTTT.

This chain connects TRBV7-9 to TRBJ1-1; D might be TRBD1 (5 bases). Trimming removed 3 bases from V and 5 bases from J, with 13 bases in between. There are 14 residues in the CDR3. CDR1 is SEHNR and CDR2 is FQNEAQ in the germline V gene (reference sequence). CDR3 amino acids: CASSFAGMRTEAFF. Written as DNA, the CDR3 is TGTGCCAGCAGCTTTGCAGGGATGAGGACTGAAGCTTTCTTT.

This rearrangement joins TRBV7-9 to TRBJ2-2, with 10 bases matching TRBD1. The J segment lost 6 bases and the V segment lost 5 bases, leaving 9 bases of the junction unmatched. Per germline, CDR1 SEHNR and CDR2 FQNEAQ (reference sequence). The CDR3 spans 16 residues. The CDR3 is CASSPRDRGLSGELFF. For the CDR3, the DNA is TGTGCCAGCAGCCCGAGGGACAGGGGATTGTCCGGGGAGCTGTTTTTT.

This clone appeared a single time. The chain links TRBV4-2 to TRBJ2-1; D unresolved. Germline V lookup: CDR1 LGHNA, CDR2 YNFKEQ. This CDR3 has 12 residues. V dropped 0 bases and J dropped 10 bases, with 7 bases sitting between them. The CDR3 here is CASSQDLGEQFF. As DNA, the CDR3 is TGTGCCAGCAGCCAAGATTTAGGGGAGCAGTTCTTC.

V usage is TRBV6-1 and J usage is TRBJ2-7; no reliable D call. CDR1 is MNHNS and CDR2 is SASEGT in the germline V gene. The CDR3 extends over 15 amino acids. The V gene lost 5 bases and the J gene lost 5 bases, with 19 bases spanning the gap. CDR3 sequence (DNA): TGTGCCAGCAGTCCAGGTCCTGAGCCCTACCACGAGCAGTACGTC. Encoded protein: CASSPGPEPYHEQYV.

The rearrangement links TRBV19 to TRBJ2-3; the D call may be TRBD1 or TRBD2 (5 bases each). Looked up from germline, CDR1 is LNHDA and CDR2 is SQIVND (reference sequence). The CDR3 has 14 amino acids. V was trimmed by 8 bases and J by 3 bases, leaving 15 bases between them. The CDR3, as DNA: TGTGCCAGTGGGGAGAGGGCAGGGACAGATACGCAGTATTTT. The encoded protein is CASGERAGTDTQYF.

V gene TRBV9 combines with J gene TRBJ2-5; D is possibly TRBD2 (6 bases). The germline V gene encodes CDR1 SGDLS and CDR2 YYNGEE. The V gene lost 1 base and the J gene lost 5 bases, with 12 bases spanning the gap. The length of the CDR3 is 14 residues. This CDR3 is CASSVYAAGETQYF. The CDR3 nucleotides read TGTGCCAGCAGCGTATACGCGGCGGGGGAGACCCAGTACTTC.

The gene calls are TRBV27 and TRBJ2-3, with 8 bases fitting TRBD2. Losses at the gene ends were 1 base for V and 0 bases for J; bases not matched to a gene: 9. There are 18 residues in the CDR3. The germline CDR1 and CDR2 sequences are MNHEY and SMNVEV (reference sequence). This CDR3 is CASSLYSGGAKSTDTQYF. CDR3 DNA sequence: TGTGCCAGCAGTTTATATTCGGGGGGGGCTAAAAGCACAGATACGCAGTATTTT.

The chain joins TRBV28 to TRBJ2-1; 11 bases map to TRBD2. Unmatched junction bases numbered 14, after V lost 5 bases and J lost 5 bases. The CDR3 is 18 residues long. Germline V gene lookup returns CDR1 MDHEN and CDR2 SYDVKM. In DNA form, the CDR3 reads TGTGCCAGCAGTGCGACCTACTTAGCGGGAGGGCCTCACAATGAGCAGTTCTTC. It encodes CASSATYLAGGPHNEQFF.

The table lists this clone with a few counts. This chain uses TRBV4-3 with TRBJ2-7; D remains ambiguous. The CDR3 is 14 residues long. Germline V gene lookup returns CDR1 LGHNA and CDR2 YSLEER. Trimming took 1 base from V and 2 from J, leaving 9 bases between them. The DNA of the CDR3 is TGCGCCAGCAGCCAAGCGGAAACCCCCTACGAGCAGTACTTC. It codes for CASSQAETPYEQYF.

The chain links TRBV28 to TRBJ1-5, with no clear D. Trimming took 10 bases from V and 1 from J, leaving 11 bases between them. The CDR3 covers 13 residues. Germline V lookup: CDR1 MDHEN, CDR2 SYDVKM. This chain's CDR3 is CATETPSNQPQHF. The CDR3 DNA reads as TGTGCCACCGAGACACCGAGCAATCAGCCCCAGCATTTT.

This rearrangement joins TRBV28 to TRBJ1-2, with no clear D. The germline V gene encodes CDR1 MDHEN and CDR2 SYDVKM. The CDR3 sequence is 13 residues long. Trimming pared 3 bases from V and 6 bases from J, leaving 11 bases between. The CDR3, as DNA: TGTGCCAGCAGTTTTTTTGTGAAGGATGGCTACACCTTC. As protein: CASSFFVKDGYTF.

The chain carries TRBV6-5 and TRBJ2-7; D call uncertain. This CDR3 has 13 amino acids. Trimming cost V 5 bases and J 1 base, with 9 bases left between them. CDR1 and CDR2 from the germline V gene are MNHEY and SVGAGI. Written as DNA, the CDR3 is TGTGCCAGCAGTCCAGGACGATCCTACGAGCAGTACGTC. Residues: CASSPGRSYEQYV.

This clone was counted a few times. The chain has TRBV27 and TRBJ1-6; TRBD1 might be the D (5 bases). CDR3 length equals 18 residues. Germline V gives CDR1 MNHEY, CDR2 SMNVEV (reference sequence). V gave up 5 bases and J gave up 3 bases, with 20 bases separating them. The DNA for the CDR3 is TGTGCCAGCAGTCCCTACACCGGATACGGGGGCTATAATTCACCCCTCCACTTT. It yields the protein CASSPYTGYGGYNSPLHF.

The rearrangement uses TRBV7-8 and TRBJ1-5; TRBD1 agrees at 7 bases. The CDR3 covers 16 residues. V shed 1 base, J shed 0 bases, and the junction held 3 bases outside the gene matches. Germline-derived CDR1 and CDR2 are SGHVS and FQNEAQ. CDR3 amino acids: CASSLERGRSNQPQHF. The CDR3 nucleotides are TGTGCCAGCAGCTTAGAGAGGGGGCGTAGCAATCAGCCCCAGCATTTT.

The chain carries TRBV6-6 and TRBJ2-5, with 10 bases that match TRBD1. There are 16 residues in the CDR3. The germline CDR1 and CDR2 sequences are MNHNY and SVGAGI (reference sequence). V was pared by 4 bases and J by 2 bases, with 7 bases of the junction left unmatched. CDR3 loop: CASSSSGTGDQETQYF. CDR3 nucleotides: TGTGCCAGCAGTTCATCCGGGACAGGGGATCAAGAGACCCAGTACTTC.

This rearrangement joins TRBV9 to TRBJ1-1; 7 bases align to TRBD1. The V gene's germline CDR1 is SGDLS and CDR2 YYNGEE. The V and J ends lost 3 bases and 0 bases, in that order; junction bases with no gene match: 11. The CDR3 totals 17 residues. As DNA, the CDR3 is TGTGCCAGCAGCGCACAGGGGAAGGTTCTAATGAACACTGAAGCTTTCTTT. It yields the protein CASSAQGKVLMNTEAFF. Full variable domain (outside the CDR3, taken from reference TRBV9 and TRBJ1-1): DSGVTQTPKHLITATGQRVTLRCSPRSGDLSVYWYQQSLDQGLQFLIQYYNGEERAKGNILERFSAQQFPDLHSELNLSSLELGDSALYFCASSAQGKVLMNTEAFFGQGTRLTVV.

The V gene is TRBV6-4, the J gene TRBJ1-5, with D perhaps TRBD1 (5 bases). Trimming cost V 6 bases and J 6 bases, with 18 bases left between them. This CDR3 is built from 15 residues. Germline lookup yields CDR1 MRHNA and CDR2 SNTAGT. This chain's CDR3 is CASSPRPGGTQPQHF. The DNA of the CDR3 is TGTGCCAGCAGCCCCCGCCCGGGGGGAACTCAGCCCCAGCATTTT.

This sequence joins TRBV5-1 and TRBJ1-1; the D is unclear. V was trimmed by 5 bases and J by 7 bases, leaving 9 bases between them. From germline, CDR1 is SGHRS and CDR2 YFSETQ. This CDR3 is 11 amino acids long. The CDR3 coding sequence is TGCGCCAGCAGGAGAGGTGGTGAAGCTTTCTTT. Amino acid sequence: CASRRGGEAFF.

This clone appeared once. DNA of the CDR3: TGTGCCAGCAGTTTAAGGGGATTAGAGTATGGCTACACCTTC. Its protein product is CASSLRGLEYGYTF. The J gene is TRBJ1-2, the V gene TRBV28; possible D gene TRBD1, 5 bases. The CDR3 has 14 residues. Between the trimmed V and J ends, which lost 2 bases and 5 bases, there was a span of 12 bases. CDR1 is MDHEN and CDR2 is SYDVKM in the germline V gene.

A few counts support this clone. This rearrangement joins TRBV7-9 to TRBJ1-5; possible D gene TRBD1, 5 bases. CDR3 length: 13 residues. Germline V gene lookup returns CDR1 SEHNR and CDR2 FQNEAQ (reference sequence). Trimming stripped 5 bases from V and 8 bases from J, with 13 bases between. CDR3 region: CASSPDGGEPQHF. In DNA form, the CDR3 reads TGTGCCAGCAGCCCGGATGGGGGGGAGCCCCAGCATTTT.

This rearrangement joins TRBV28 to TRBJ1-3; D might be TRBD1 (6 bases). Germline V gene lookup returns CDR1 MDHEN and CDR2 SYDVKM. The CDR3 length is 15 residues. The V end lost 4 bases, the J end lost 0 bases, and 10 bases lay between the germline ends. CDR3 sequence (DNA): TGTGCCAGCAGTTCGGGACATAGCTCTGGAAACACCATATATTTT. Its translation: CASSSGHSSGNTIYF.